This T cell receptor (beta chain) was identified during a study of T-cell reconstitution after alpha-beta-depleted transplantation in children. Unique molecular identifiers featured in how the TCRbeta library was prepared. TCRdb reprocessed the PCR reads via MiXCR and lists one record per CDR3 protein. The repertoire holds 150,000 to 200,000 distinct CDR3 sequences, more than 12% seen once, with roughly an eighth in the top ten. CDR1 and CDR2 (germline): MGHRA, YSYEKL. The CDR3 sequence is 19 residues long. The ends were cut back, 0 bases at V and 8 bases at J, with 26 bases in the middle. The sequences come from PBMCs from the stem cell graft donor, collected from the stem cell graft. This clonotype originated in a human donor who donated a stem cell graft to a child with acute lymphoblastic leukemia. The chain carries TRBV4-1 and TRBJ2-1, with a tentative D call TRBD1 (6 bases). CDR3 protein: CASSQDPGPTGFIADEQFF. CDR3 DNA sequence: TGCGCCAGCAGCCAAGATCCCGGACCTACAGGGTTTATCGCCGATGAGCAGTTCTTC.